This T cell receptor (beta chain) was identified in a study of T cells after yellow fever vaccination. The study's findings and limits: A faster peak, day 5 versus 15, was reached by the weaker secondary response. Subsequent to the booster, the majority of primary-vaccination clones reappeared (under 98% CD4, 80% to 90% CD8).

Note on this clonotype: Antigen unknown.

The germline CDR1 and CDR2 sequences are SGHVS and FQNEAQ. The CDR3 has 14 residues. V was pared by 3 bases and J by 3 bases, with 2 bases of the junction left unmatched. A process of 5'RACE template switching, which added a universal primer site and UMIs, was used to make TCR cDNA. TCRdb redid the calling of the 5' RACE reads with MiXCR, one entry per CDR3 protein. The data contain 300,000 to 400,000 distinct CDR3 sequences, 8.7% of them seen just once; the ten biggest clones take up over 15%. The receptor was isolated from a young man who received the YFV17D yellow fever vaccine. The chain has TRBV7-8 and TRBJ2-7; 10 bases map to TRBD2. Sequenced material: PBMCs, taken on the day of the first yellow fever vaccination. Here the CDR3 DNA reads TGTGCCAGCAGCTTCGCTAGCGGGGGCTACGAGCAGTACGTC. Its translation is CASSFASGGYEQYV.